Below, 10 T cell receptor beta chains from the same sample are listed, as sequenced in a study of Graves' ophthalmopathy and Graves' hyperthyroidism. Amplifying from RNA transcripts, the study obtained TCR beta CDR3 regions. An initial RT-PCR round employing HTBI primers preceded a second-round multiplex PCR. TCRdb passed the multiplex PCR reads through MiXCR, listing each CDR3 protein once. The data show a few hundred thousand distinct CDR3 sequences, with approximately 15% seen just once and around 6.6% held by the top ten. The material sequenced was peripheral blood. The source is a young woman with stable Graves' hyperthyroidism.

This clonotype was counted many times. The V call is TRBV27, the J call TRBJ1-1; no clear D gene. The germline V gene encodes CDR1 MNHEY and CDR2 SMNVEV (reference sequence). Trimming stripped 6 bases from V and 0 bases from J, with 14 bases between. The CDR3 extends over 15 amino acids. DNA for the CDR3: TGTGCCAGCAGGTGGGCAGCTAGTTTGAACACTGAAGCTTTCTTT. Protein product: CASRWAASLNTEAFF.

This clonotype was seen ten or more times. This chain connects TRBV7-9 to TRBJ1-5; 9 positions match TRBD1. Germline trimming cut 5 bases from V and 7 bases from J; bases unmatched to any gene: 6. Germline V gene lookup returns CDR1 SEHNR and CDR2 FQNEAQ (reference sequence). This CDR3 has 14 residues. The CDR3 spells CASSPDRGDQPQHF. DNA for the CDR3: TGTGCCAGCAGCCCAGACAGGGGGGACCAGCCCCAGCATTTT.

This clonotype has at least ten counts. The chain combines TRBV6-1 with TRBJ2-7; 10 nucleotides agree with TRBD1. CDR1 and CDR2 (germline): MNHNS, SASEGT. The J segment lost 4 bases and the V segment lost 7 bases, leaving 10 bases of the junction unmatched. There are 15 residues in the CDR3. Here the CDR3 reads CASTGRDRGLYEQYF. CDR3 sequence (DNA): TGTGCCAGCACTGGGAGGGACAGGGGTTTGTACGAGCAGTACTTC.

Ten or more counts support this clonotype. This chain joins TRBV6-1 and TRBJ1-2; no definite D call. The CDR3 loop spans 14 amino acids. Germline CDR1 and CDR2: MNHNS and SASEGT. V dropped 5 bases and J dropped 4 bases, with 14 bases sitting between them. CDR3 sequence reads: CASSPTATGYGYTF. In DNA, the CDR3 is TGTGCCAGCAGTCCTACAGCTACGGGCTATGGCTACACCTTC.

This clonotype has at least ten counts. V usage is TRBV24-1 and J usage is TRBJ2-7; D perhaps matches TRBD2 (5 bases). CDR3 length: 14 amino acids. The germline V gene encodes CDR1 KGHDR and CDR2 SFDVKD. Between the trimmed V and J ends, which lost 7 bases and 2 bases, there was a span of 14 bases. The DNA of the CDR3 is TGTGCCACCAGCGGAACGGACGGGACCTACGAGCAGTACTTC. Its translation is CATSGTDGTYEQYF.

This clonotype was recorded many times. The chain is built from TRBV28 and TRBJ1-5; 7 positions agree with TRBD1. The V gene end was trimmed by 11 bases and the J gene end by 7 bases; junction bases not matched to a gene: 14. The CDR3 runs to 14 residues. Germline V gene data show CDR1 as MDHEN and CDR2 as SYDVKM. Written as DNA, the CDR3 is TGTGCCTCAGAAGGGGGCCGTCAAATCCAGCCCCAGCATTTT. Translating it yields CASEGGRQIQPQHF.

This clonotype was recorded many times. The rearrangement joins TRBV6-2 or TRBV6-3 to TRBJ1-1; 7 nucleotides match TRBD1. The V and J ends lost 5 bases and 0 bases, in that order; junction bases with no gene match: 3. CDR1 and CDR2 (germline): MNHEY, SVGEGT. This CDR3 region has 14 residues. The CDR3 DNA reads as TGTGCCAGCAGTCGGGGACAGATGAACACTGAAGCTTTCTTT. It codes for CASSRGQMNTEAFF.

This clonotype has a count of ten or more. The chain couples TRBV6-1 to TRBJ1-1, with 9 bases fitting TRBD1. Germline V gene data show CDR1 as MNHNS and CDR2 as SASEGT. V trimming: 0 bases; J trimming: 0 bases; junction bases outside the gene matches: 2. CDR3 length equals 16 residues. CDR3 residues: CASSEAGTGLNTEAFF. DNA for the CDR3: TGTGCCAGCAGTGAAGCAGGGACAGGGCTGAACACTGAAGCTTTCTTT.

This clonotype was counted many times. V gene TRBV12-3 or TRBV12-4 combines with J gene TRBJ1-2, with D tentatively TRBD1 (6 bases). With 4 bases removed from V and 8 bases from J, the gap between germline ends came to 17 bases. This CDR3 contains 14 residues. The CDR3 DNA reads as TGTGCCAGCAGTTCATCCTCAGGGGAGGACGGCTACACCTTC. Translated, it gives CASSSSSGEDGYTF.

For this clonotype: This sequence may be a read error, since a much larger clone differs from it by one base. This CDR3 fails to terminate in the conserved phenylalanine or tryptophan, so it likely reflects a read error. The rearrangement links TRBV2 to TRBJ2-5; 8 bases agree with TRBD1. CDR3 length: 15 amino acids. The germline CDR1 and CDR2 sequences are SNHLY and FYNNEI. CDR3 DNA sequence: TGTGTCAGCAGGGGGGACAGGATAAGCCAAGAGACCCAGTACCTC. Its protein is CVSRGDRISQETQYL.